This T cell receptor beta chain was captured by sequencing in a study of blood T cell repertoires in COVID-19. Study-level information: Samples of COVID-19 (acute and convalescent) were obtained from the United States, Italy and Spain. PBMCs, B-cell-depleted T cells, or T cells were the source of the cDNA or gDNA that made up the material.

Authors' analysis steps: Amplification with reference gene primers provided the estimates of nucleated cell counts. Only in-frame clones appear in the TCRdb table, and some are missing; sequencing was by immunoSEQ multiplex PCR. From that table come the V and J calls and clone size; the DNA was used to work out D and trimming. The repertoire holds 100,000 to 120,000 clones, with just over 75% as singletons. V lost 6 bases to trimming and J lost 5 bases; unmatched junction nucleotides: 9. CDR3 length equals 14 residues. Germline loops: CDR1 WSHSY, CDR2 SAAADI. This chain links TRBV10-2 with TRBJ1-2, with 7 bases identical to TRBD1. Sequences were obtained from peripheral blood. The receptor comes from a woman of 80 years or more with acute or convalescent COVID-19. The CDR3 bases are TGCGCCAGCAGCGATTGGACAGGCGGGTATGGCTACACCTTC. It specifies CASSDWTGGYGYTF.